Below, 12 T cell receptor beta chains from the same sample are listed, as sequenced in a study of identical twins. One entry per CDR3 protein, called by TCRdb with MiXCR from the 5' RACE reads. The data show approximately 500,000 distinct CDR3 sequences, around 15% seen once. This same sample was also taken into another study, of yellow fever vaccine responses in identical twins.

Source material: CD4+ T cells sorted from blood. These receptor sequences come from a woman under 30 in good health.

The gene calls are TRBV29-1 and TRBJ2-4; 8 positions agree with TRBD1. The CDR3 extends over 14 amino acids. V was pared by 6 bases and J by 3 bases, with 7 bases of the junction left unmatched. Per germline, CDR1 SQVTM and CDR2 ANQGSEA. In DNA form, the CDR3 reads TGCAGCGTCGGGACAGGAGTCGGCAAAAACATTCAGTACTTC. Encoded protein: CSVGTGVGKNIQYF.

The table lists this clonotype with a count of one. The chain links TRBV2 to TRBJ2-7; perhaps TRBD2 as D (5 bases). This CDR3 spans 13 amino acids. Trimming removed 4 bases at V and 3 bases at J, with 10 bases between. CDR1 is SNHLY, CDR2 FYNNEI, per germline. This CDR3 is CASSAGNGYEQYF. The CDR3 nucleotides read TGTGCCAGCAGTGCGGGGAATGGCTACGAGCAGTACTTC.

The table lists this clonotype with a few counts. This sequence joins TRBV10-3 and TRBJ2-3; 10 bases are a match to TRBD2. Per the germline V gene, CDR1 is ENHRY and CDR2 is SYGVKD. The CDR3 length is 16 residues. The junction had 9 bases not matched to a gene; V was cut back by 3 bases and J by 6 bases. The CDR3 DNA follows: TGTGCCATCAGTGACGGGCTAGCGGGGGATATGGATACGCAGTATTTT. It encodes CAISDGLAGDMDTQYF.

In this sample, this clonotype turned up once. The chain uses TRBV27 and TRBJ2-2; 7 nucleotides match TRBD2. Germline CDR1 MNHEY, CDR2 SMNVEV (reference sequence). J was trimmed by 5 bases and V by 3 bases; bases with no gene match: 6. This CDR3 contains 15 residues. The CDR3 spells CASSLASGITGELFF. The CDR3 region has the DNA TGTGCCAGCAGTTTGGCTAGCGGCATTACCGGGGAGCTGTTTTTT.

The sample holds many counts of this clonotype. The CDR3 protein is CASSPQVGELFF. CDR3 DNA: TGCGCCAGCAGCCCCCAAGTCGGGGAGCTGTTTTTT. V gene TRBV5-1 combines with J gene TRBJ2-2, with D hard to call. CDR3 length equals 12 residues. V lost 4 bases to trimming and J lost 7 bases, with 8 bases between them. The V gene's germline CDR1 is SGHRS and CDR2 YFSETQ.

A note on this clonotype: The junction does not match germline at one end; this may be a read error. This chain joins TRBV5-1 and TRBJ2-7; D might be TRBD1 (5 bases). The CDR3 has 13 residues. From germline, CDR1 is SGHRS and CDR2 YFSETQ. CDR3: CASSFGQKYEQCF. The CDR3, as DNA: TGCGCCAGCAGCTTTGGACAAAAATACGAGCAGTGCTTC. Variable domain in full (rest from reference TRBV5-1 and TRBJ2-7): KAGVTQTPRYLIKTRGQQVTLSCSPISGHRSVSWYQQTPGQGLQFLFEYFSETQRNKGNFPGRFSGRQFSNSRSEMNVSTLELGDSALYLCASSFGQKYEQCFGPGTRLTVT.

The rearrangement links TRBV5-1 to TRBJ2-4; D perhaps matches TRBD2 (5 bases). This CDR3 has 14 residues. Germline V gene sequence: CDR1 SGHRS, CDR2 YFSETQ. V dropped 4 bases and J dropped 4 bases, with 12 bases sitting between them. The CDR3 DNA sequence: TGCGCCAGCAGCCTGGACGGGGATAAAAACATTCAGTACTTC. Its translation is CASSLDGDKNIQYF. The entire variable domain, with the rest obtained from reference TRBV5-1 and TRBJ2-4, is as follows: KAGVTQTPRYLIKTRGQQVTLSCSPISGHRSVSWYQQTPGQGLQFLFEYFSETQRNKGNFPGRFSGRQFSNSRSEMNVSTLELGDSALYLCASSLDGDKNIQYFGAGTRLSVL.

The gene calls are TRBV29-1 and TRBJ2-3; D is ambiguous. The germline V and J ends were trimmed by 2 bases and 2 bases, with 8 bases remaining between them. The CDR3 has 13 amino acids. From germline, CDR1 is SQVTM and CDR2 ANQGSEA. The DNA for the CDR3 is TGCAGCGTTGAACTACTAAACACAGATACGCAGTATTTT. It codes for CSVELLNTDTQYF.

V is TRBV27 and J is TRBJ1-1; no reliable D call. Germline CDR1 is MNHEY and CDR2 is SMNVEV (reference sequence). V lost 6 bases to trimming and J lost 6 bases, with 14 bases between them. The CDR3 sequence is 13 residues long. The DNA for the CDR3 is TGTGCCAGCAGCCTTAACTGGGTCTCTGAAGCTTTCTTT. It specifies CASSLNWVSEAFF.

The chain links TRBV7-9 to TRBJ2-2; 10 nucleotides agree with TRBD1. Per germline, CDR1 SEHNR and CDR2 FQNEAQ (reference sequence). The CDR3 sequence is 16 residues long. With 5 bases clipped from V and 4 bases from J, the junction kept 7 bases outside the gene matches. CDR3 sequence reads: CASSPLGTGVTGELFF. The CDR3 DNA reads as TGTGCCAGCAGCCCTCTTGGGACAGGGGTCACCGGGGAGCTGTTTTTT.

The V call is TRBV3-1, the J call TRBJ2-2, with D maybe TRBD2 (6 bases). This CDR3 region has 16 residues. Germline V gives CDR1 LGHDT, CDR2 YNNKEL (reference sequence). V dropped 3 bases and J dropped 4 bases, with 15 bases sitting between them. CDR3 sequence (DNA): TGTGCCAGCAGCCAGTTCCTGGCCGGGGGCACCGGGGAGCTGTTTTTT. Protein sequence: CASSQFLAGGTGELFF.

This chain joins TRBV20-1 and TRBJ1-2; no clear D. Germline lookup yields CDR1 DFQATT and CDR2 SNEGSKA (reference sequence). The CDR3 is 13 amino acids. The V end lost 3 bases, the J end lost 3 bases, and 11 bases lay between the germline ends. As DNA, the CDR3 is TGCAGTGCTAGTGCCCCGGAGGACTATGGCTACACCTTC. This translates into CSASAPEDYGYTF.